This TCR beta chain stems from a study of T cells in localized non-small cell lung cancer. This clone is a singleton in its sample. What it recognizes is unknown. Data came from immunoSEQ multiplex PCR; TCRdb stores just in-frame clones and leaves some out. The table shows 59,000 or so clones, with roughly 90% occurring only once. This CDR3 comprises 15 residues. V was shortened by 0 bases and J by 4 bases, with 13 bases between the two germline ends. Germline lookup yields CDR1 SGHKS and CDR2 YYEKEE (reference sequence). Study-level findings and limits: A single tumor region was sequenced, leaving heterogeneity possible. A median of roughly 52 of the top 100 tumor clones appeared in adjacent lung, which was paired and uninvolved. Uninvolved neighboring lung showed the greatest T cell clonality, exceeding tumor. Higher adjacent-lung clonality was associated with shorter survival.

The source of this sequence is a man between 40 and 70 years old with stage I lung adenocarcinoma. The input for sequencing was peripheral blood, taken before any cancer treatment. The chain recombines TRBV5-5 with TRBJ2-5, with a weak D call TRBD1 (6 bases). The DNA of the CDR3 is TGTGCCAGCAGCTTGGAGGGGGTGGCCCTAGAGACCCAGTACTTC. Its protein is CASSLEGVALETQYF.